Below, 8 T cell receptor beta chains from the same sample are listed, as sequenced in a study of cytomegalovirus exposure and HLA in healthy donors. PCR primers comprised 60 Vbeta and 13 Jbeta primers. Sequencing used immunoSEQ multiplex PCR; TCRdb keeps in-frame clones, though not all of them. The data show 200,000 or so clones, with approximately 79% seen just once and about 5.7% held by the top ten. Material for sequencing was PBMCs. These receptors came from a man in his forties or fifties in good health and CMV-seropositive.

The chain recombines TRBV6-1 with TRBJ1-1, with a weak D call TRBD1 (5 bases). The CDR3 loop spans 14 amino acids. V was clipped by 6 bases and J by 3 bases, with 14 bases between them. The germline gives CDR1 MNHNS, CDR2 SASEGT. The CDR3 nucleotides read TGTGCCAGCAGGGCCCCAGGGCAACACACTGAAGCTTTCTTT. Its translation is CASRAPGQHTEAFF.

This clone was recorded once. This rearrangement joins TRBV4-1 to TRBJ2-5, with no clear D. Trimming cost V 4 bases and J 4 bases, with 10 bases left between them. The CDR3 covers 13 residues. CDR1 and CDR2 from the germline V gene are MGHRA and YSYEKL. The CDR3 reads CASSPLSGETQYF. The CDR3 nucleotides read TGCGCCAGCAGCCCGTTGTCAGGAGAGACCCAGTACTTC.

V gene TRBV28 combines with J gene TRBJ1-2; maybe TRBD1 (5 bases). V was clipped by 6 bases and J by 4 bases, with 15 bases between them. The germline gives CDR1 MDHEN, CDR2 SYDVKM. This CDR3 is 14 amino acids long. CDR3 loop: CASSVPQGRYGYTF. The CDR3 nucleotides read TGTGCCAGCAGCGTCCCCCAGGGTCGCTATGGCTACACCTTC.

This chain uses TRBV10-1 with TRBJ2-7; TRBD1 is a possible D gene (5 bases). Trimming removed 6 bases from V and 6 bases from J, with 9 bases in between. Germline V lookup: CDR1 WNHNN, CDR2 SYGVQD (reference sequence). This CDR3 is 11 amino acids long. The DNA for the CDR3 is TGCGCCAGCAGGACCAGGGTCGAGCAGTACTTC. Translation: CASRTRVEQYF.

The DNA of the CDR3 is TGTGCCTGGAGTGTACTCTCACTAGCGGGGGATACCTACAATGAGCAGTTCTTC. This sequence encodes CAWSVLSLAGDTYNEQFF. The chain combines TRBV30 with TRBJ2-1; 11 bases agree with TRBD2. The V and J ends lost 0 bases and 2 bases, in that order; junction bases with no gene match: 9. The CDR3 is 18 residues long. Looked up from germline, CDR1 is GTSNPN and CDR2 is SVGIG (reference sequence).

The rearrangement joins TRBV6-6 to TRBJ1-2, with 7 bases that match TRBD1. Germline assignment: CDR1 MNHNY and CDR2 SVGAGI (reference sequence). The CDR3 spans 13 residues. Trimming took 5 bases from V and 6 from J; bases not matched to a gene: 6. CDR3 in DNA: TGTGCCAGCAGTACTAAAACAGGGGATGGCTACACCTTC. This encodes CASSTKTGDGYTF.

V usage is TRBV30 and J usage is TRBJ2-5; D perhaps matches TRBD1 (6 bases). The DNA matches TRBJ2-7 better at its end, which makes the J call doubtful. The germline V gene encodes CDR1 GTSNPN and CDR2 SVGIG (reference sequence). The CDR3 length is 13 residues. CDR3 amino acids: CAWATGGPYEQYF. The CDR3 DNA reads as TGTGCCTGGGCGACAGGTGGTCCCTACGAGCAGTACTTC.

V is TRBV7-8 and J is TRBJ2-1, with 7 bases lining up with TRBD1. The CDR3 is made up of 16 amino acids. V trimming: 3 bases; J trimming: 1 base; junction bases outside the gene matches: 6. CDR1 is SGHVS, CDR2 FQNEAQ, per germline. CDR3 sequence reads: CASSFRQGSSYNEQFF. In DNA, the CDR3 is TGTGCCAGCAGCTTTCGACAGGGTTCATCCTACAATGAGCAGTTCTTC.